The rows below give T cell receptor beta chains drawn from one sample of a study of shared clonotypes between healthy human individuals. The assay was immunoSEQ multiplex PCR, and TCRdb's table has in-frame clones only and misses some. Counted here are around 940,000 clones, more than 75% occurring once; the ten biggest clones make up about 1.5%. Sequenced sample: memory CD4+ T cells sorted from blood. The receptors here all came from a young man in good health. Both conserved end residues are part of each CDR3. The D gene is left open where the match is weak. Size is stated for part of the rows, as once, few or many counts, or as a class when the clone is expanded.

abundance	v_gene	j_gene	d_gene	CDR3aa	CDR3nt
-	TRBV7-2	TRBJ1-1	-	CASSHWPNTEAFF	TGTGCCAGCAGCCATTGGCCGAACACTGAAGCTTTCTTT
-	TRBV5-1	TRBJ2-1	-	CASSFDSPRPPNEQFF	TGCGCCAGCAGCTTCGACAGTCCCAGACCCCCGAATGAGCAGTTCTTC
-	TRBV5-1	TRBJ1-1	TRBD1	CASKQGARTEAFF	TGCGCCAGCAAACAGGGGGCGCGCACTGAAGCTTTCTTT
-	TRBV4-1	TRBJ2-3	-	CASSQGSGPTDTQYF	TGCGCCAGCAGCCAGGGCTCGGGACCCACAGATACGCAGTATTTT
few	TRBV7-2	TRBJ2-7	-	CASSLPGHSHEQYF	TGTGCCAGCAGCTTGCCAGGTCACAGCCACGAGCAGTACTTC
few	TRBV30	TRBJ2-7	TRBD2	CAWGTSGRAPGQYF	TGTGCCTGGGGGACTAGCGGGAGGGCCCCCGGGCAGTACTTC
-	TRBV10-3	TRBJ2-6	-	CAARSSPGGGANVLTF	TGTGCCGCGAGGAGCTCCCCCGGGGGTGGGGCCAACGTCCTGACTTTC
few	TRBV6-1	TRBJ1-6	-	CASSAPTGSSYNSPLHF	TGTGCCAGCAGTGCTCCTACAGGGAGCTCCTATAATTCACCCCTCCACTTT
-	TRBV19	TRBJ1-3	-	CASSMITGGSSGNTIYF	TGTGCCAGTAGTATGATAACCGGGGGTTCGTCTGGAAACACCATATATTTT
-	TRBV30	TRBJ1-1	-	CAWSADSSATEAFF	TGTGCCTGGAGTGCAGACAGCTCAGCCACTGAAGCTTTCTTT
-	TRBV4-1	TRBJ1-4	-	CASSQVGRGVTTTATNEKLFF	TGCGCCAGCAGCCAAGTCGGGCGGGGTGTCACTACAACTGCAACTAATGAAAAACTGTTTTTT
-	TRBV5-4	TRBJ2-5	TRBD1	CASSPTGQGALVQETQYF	TGTGCCAGCAGCCCCACCGGGCAGGGGGCTTTGGTACAAGAGACCCAGTACTTC
-	TRBV5-1	TRBJ1-4	-	CASSSAGTTNEKLFF	TGCGCCAGCAGCTCCGCAGGGACGACTAATGAAAAACTGTTTTTT
few	TRBV28	TRBJ2-5	-	CASSMDTTETQYF	TGTGCCAGCAGTATGGACACCACGGAGACCCAGTACTTC
few	TRBV18	TRBJ2-7	TRBD1	CASSPDRDVYEQYF	TGTGCCAGCTCACCGGACAGGGATGTGTACGAGCAGTACTTC
-	TRBV27	TRBJ1-2	-	CASSDRLNYGYTF	TGTGCCAGCAGTGACAGACTTAACTATGGCTACACCTTC
-	TRBV5-6	TRBJ2-1	TRBD2	CASSYTGGLYNEQFF	TGTGCCAGCAGTTATACGGGGGGGCTCTACAATGAGCAGTTCTTC
-	TRBV7-2	TRBJ1-6	-	CASSLGWAGWPLHF	TGTGCCAGCAGCTTAGGGTGGGCGGGGTGGCCCCTCCACTTT
few	TRBV11-2	TRBJ1-1	-	CASSLILDTEAFF	TGTGCCAGCAGCCTCATTTTAGACACTGAAGCTTTCTTT
-	TRBV6-1	TRBJ2-1	TRBD2	CASSDAGGPGYEQFF	TGTGCCAGCAGTGATGCGGGAGGGCCTGGTTATGAGCAGTTCTTC
-	TRBV6-5	TRBJ2-3	-	CASKTPSTDTQYF	TGTGCCAGTAAGACTCCTAGCACAGATACGCAGTATTTT
few	TRBV5-6	TRBJ2-5	TRBD1	CASSTWDRVPETQYF	TGTGCCAGCAGCACGTGGGACAGGGTCCCCGAGACCCAGTACTTC
-	TRBV11-1	TRBJ2-7	-	CASSSTPYEQYF	TGTGCCAGCAGCTCCACTCCCTACGAGCAGTACTTC
once	TRBV7-9	TRBJ2-2	-	CASSLGRQGTTGELFF	TGTGCCAGCAGCTTAGGACGCCAGGGTACCACCGGGGAGCTGTTTTTT
-	TRBV11-2	TRBJ1-1	TRBD1	CASSLAAGGTEAFF	TGTGCCAGCAGCTTAGCGGCAGGGGGGACTGAAGCTTTCTTT
-	TRBV10-1	TRBJ1-1	-	CASSDSDLNTEAFF	TGCGCCAGCAGTGATTCTGACTTAAACACTGAAGCTTTCTTT
-	TRBV7-2	TRBJ2-7	-	CASLKGHPWDEQYF	TGTGCCAGCTTAAAGGGACATCCCTGGGACGAGCAGTACTTC
-	TRBV10-3	TRBJ2-7	TRBD2	CAISDRTSGRDEQYF	TGTGCCATCAGTGACCGGACTAGCGGGAGGGACGAGCAGTACTTC